These 31 T cell receptor beta chains share one sample of origin, sequenced in a study of cytomegalovirus exposure and HLA in healthy donors. This PCR relied on a set of 60 Vbeta primers and 13 Jbeta primers. Method: immunoSEQ multiplex PCR; TCRdb's copy keeps in-frame clones and lacks some. This sample has about 190,000 clones; 60% to 80% occur once, and the top ten carry 1.6%. Sequences were obtained from PBMCs. The source of these receptors is a young woman in good health and CMV-seronegative.

This clone was counted a single time. The CDR3 region is CASSAMGASLETQYF. CDR3 nucleotides: TGTGCCAGCAGTGCTATGGGGGCTTCGTTGGAGACCCAGTACTTC. V and J are TRBV6-1 and TRBJ2-5; maybe TRBD1 (6 bases). Trimming pared 4 bases from V and 5 bases from J, leaving 17 bases between. The length of the CDR3 is 15 residues. Germline CDR1 and CDR2: MNHNS and SASEGT.

The J gene is TRBJ2-6, the V gene TRBV18; the D gene is possibly TRBD1 (6 bases). CDR1 and CDR2 (germline): KGHSH, LQKENI. CDR3 length: 21 residues. Trimming pared 3 bases from V and 1 base from J, leaving 25 bases between. The chain's CDR3 is CASSPPPWQGKLSSGANVLTF. DNA for the CDR3: TGTGCCAGCTCACCTCCCCCGTGGCAGGGGAAATTGTCTTCTGGGGCCAACGTCCTGACTTTC.

This chain uses TRBV7-6 with TRBJ2-7, with 9 bases fitting TRBD1. This CDR3 contains 14 residues. J lost 7 bases, V lost 5 bases, and 9 bases had no gene match. Germline V gene data show CDR1 as SGHVS and CDR2 as FNYEAQ. This CDR3 reads CASSVRTGAWEQYF. The DNA of the CDR3 is TGTGCCAGCAGCGTCCGGACAGGGGCGTGGGAGCAGTACTTC.

V usage is TRBV28 and J usage is TRBJ1-3; D remains ambiguous. Trimming removed 6 bases from V and 4 bases from J, with 19 bases in between. This CDR3 has 16 residues. Germline CDR1 reads MDHEN; CDR2 reads SYDVKM. In nucleotides, the CDR3 is TGTGCCAGCAGCCTGAGACTCGTATACTACGGAAACACCATATATTTT. The encoded protein is CASSLRLVYYGNTIYF.

The chain links TRBV2 to TRBJ2-1; TRBD2 agrees at 7 bases. The ends lost 3 bases at V and 9 bases at J; junction bases unmatched: 5. The CDR3 is 13 residues long. Germline CDR1 reads SNHLY; CDR2 reads FYNNEI. This CDR3 reads CASSDKRGLEQFF. In DNA, the CDR3 is TGTGCCAGCAGTGATAAGCGGGGCCTTGAGCAGTTCTTC.

This sequence joins TRBV6-1 and TRBJ1-1; D is perhaps TRBD1 (6 bases). V lost 3 bases, J lost 5 bases, and 10 bases lay in between. The CDR3 consists of 13 residues. Germline values: CDR1 MNHNS, CDR2 SASEGT. The CDR3 bases are TGTGCCAGCAGTGACCAGGGGAATACTGAAGCTTTCTTT. It translates to CASSDQGNTEAFF.

The rearrangement uses TRBV30 and TRBJ2-5, with TRBD2 identical over 8 bases. CDR1 and CDR2 (germline): GTSNPN, SVGIG (reference sequence). V lost 2 bases to trimming and J lost 9 bases; unmatched junction nucleotides: 5. The CDR3 contains 12 residues. CDR3 sequence: CAWSPTSGAQYF. The DNA for the CDR3 is TGTGCCTGGAGTCCCACTAGCGGTGCCCAGTACTTC.

This clone was recorded only once. The V call is TRBV7-8, the J call TRBJ1-5; D may be TRBD1 (5 bases). Germline CDR1 reads SGHVS; CDR2 reads FQNEAQ. V was trimmed by 6 bases and J by 3 bases, leaving 15 bases between them. The length of the CDR3 is 15 residues. The CDR3, as DNA: TGTGCCAGCAGTCCAATCGGGGGAATCAATCAGCCCCAGCATTTT. It is translated as CASSPIGGINQPQHF.

The chain carries TRBV11-2 and TRBJ1-1; D might be TRBD1 (5 bases). This CDR3 has 15 residues. The V end lost 4 bases, the J end lost 1 base, and 13 bases lay between the germline ends. CDR1 is SGHAT and CDR2 is FQNNGV in the germline V gene. The CDR3 sequence is CASSSAYGGNTEAFF. The CDR3 nucleotides read TGTGCCAGCAGCTCCGCGTACGGGGGGAACACTGAAGCTTTCTTT. The full variable domain, in which reference TRBV11-2 and TRBJ1-1 provide the parts outside the CDR3, is EAGVAQSPRYKIIEKRQSVAFWCNPISGHATLYWYQQILGQGPKLLIQFQNNGVVDDSQLPKDRFSAERLKGVDSTLKIQPAKLEDSAVYLCASSSAYGGNTEAFFGQGTRLTVV.

This chain connects TRBV23-1 to TRBJ1-4, with D possibly matching TRBD1 (6 bases). TRBV23-1 counts as an open reading frame of uncertain function. The CDR3 is 20 amino acids. The ends were cut back, 1 base at V and 0 bases at J, with 21 bases in the middle. This chain's CDR3 is CASSQLRTDDKMPTNEKLFF. The CDR3 region has the DNA TGCGCCAGCAGTCAATTAAGGACAGACGATAAAATGCCAACTAATGAAAAACTGTTTTTT.

This rearrangement joins TRBV6-1 to TRBJ2-5, with D uncertain. The CDR3 covers 12 residues. Per germline, CDR1 MNHNS and CDR2 SASEGT. V was pared by 6 bases and J by 10 bases, with 15 bases between. Written as DNA, the CDR3 is TGTGCCAGCAGCCCATCGGGTGTGGTCCAGTACTTC. Translating it yields CASSPSGVVQYF.

The chain is built from TRBV19 and TRBJ1-5; D remains unclear. The CDR3 is 14 amino acids. Trimming took off 4 bases at V and 3 bases at J, with 10 bases between the two ends. From germline, CDR1 is LNHDA and CDR2 SQIVND (reference sequence). This CDR3 is CASSKNQDNQPQHF. The CDR3 DNA is TGTGCCAGTAGTAAAAATCAGGACAATCAGCCCCAGCATTTT.

The chain joins TRBV29-1 to TRBJ1-1; D unresolved. The V gene's germline CDR1 is SQVTM and CDR2 ANQGSEA. CDR3 size: 13 residues. Trimming took 6 bases from V and 4 from J, leaving 15 bases between them. The CDR3 DNA is TGCAGCGTAGGAGATGCAGCCACCACTGAAGCTTTCTTT. This sequence encodes CSVGDAATTEAFF.

The J gene is TRBJ2-5, the V gene TRBV10-1; 7 positions agree with TRBD1. J gave up 5 bases and V 5 bases, and 8 bases lay outside the gene matches. This CDR3 region has 14 residues. Germline-derived CDR1 and CDR2 are WNHNN and SYGVQD (reference sequence). Written as DNA, the CDR3 is TGCGCCAGCAGTAAACAGGGGCCCGGGGAGACCCAGTACTTC. It yields the protein CASSKQGPGETQYF.

V gene TRBV7-9 combines with J gene TRBJ1-1; no reliable D call. The germline V gene encodes CDR1 SEHNR and CDR2 FQNEAQ (reference sequence). Trimming took 5 bases from V and 6 from J, leaving 16 bases between them. This CDR3 spans 14 amino acids. Written as DNA, the CDR3 is TGTGCCAGCAGCCGGATTGACGGGGATTCTGAAGCTTTCTTT. It is translated as CASSRIDGDSEAFF.

This clone was counted between two and nine times. This chain links TRBV30 with TRBJ2-1; 7 bases map to TRBD2. V lost 2 bases to trimming and J lost 1 base; unmatched junction nucleotides: 8. CDR1 is GTSNPN and CDR2 is SVGIG in the germline V gene (reference sequence). The CDR3 spans 16 residues. CDR3 bases: TGTGCCTGGAGTCCTACTAGCGATAGATCCTACAATGAGCAGTTCTTC. Residues: CAWSPTSDRSYNEQFF. The variable domain in full, with the rest retrieved from reference TRBV30 and TRBJ2-1, is SQTIHQWPATLVQPVGSPLSLECTVEGTSNPNLYWYRQAAGRGLQLLFYSVGIGQISSEVPQNLSASRPQDRQFILSSKKLLLSDSGFYLCAWSPTSDRSYNEQFFGPGTRLTVL.

Details on this clone: One end of the junction varies from germline; a read error may be responsible. This chain joins TRBV7-9 and TRBJ1-6; possible D gene TRBD1, 5 bases. The length of the CDR3 is 18 residues. The V gene's germline CDR1 is SEHNR and CDR2 FQNEAQ (reference sequence). CDR3 protein: CSSSLSRGGSSYNSPLHF. The CDR3 nucleotides read TGTTCCAGCAGCTTATCCCGGGGGGGGAGCTCCTATAATTCACCCCTCCACTTT.

The chain joins TRBV7-9 to TRBJ2-1; 9 bases are shared with TRBD1. V shed 6 bases, J shed 9 bases, and the junction held 15 bases outside the gene matches. Per germline, CDR1 SEHNR and CDR2 FQNEAQ (reference sequence). The CDR3 contains 16 residues. CDR3 bases: TGTGCCAGCAGTCCGATCGCGGGACAGGGAGGAAGTGAGCAGTTCTTC. Translating it yields CASSPIAGQGGSEQFF.

This clone has a single count. This chain links TRBV6-1 with TRBJ2-2, with TRBD2 matching over 8 bases. Germline values: CDR1 MNHNS, CDR2 SASEGT. The CDR3 is made up of 16 amino acids. V lost 0 bases and J lost 2; bases outside the gene matches: 2. CDR3 amino acids: CASSEAGLANTGELFF. The DNA for the CDR3 is TGTGCCAGCAGTGAAGCCGGACTAGCAAACACCGGGGAGCTGTTTTTT.

Only a few counts were recorded for this clone. The V and J genes are TRBV25-1 and TRBJ2-7, with 10 positions matching TRBD1. The CDR3 has 16 amino acids. The junction had 16 bases not matched to a gene; V was cut back by 8 bases and J by 6 bases. Germline CDR1 is MGHDK and CDR2 is SYGVNS. CDR3 in DNA: TGTGCCAGCCTTGATTACGCGGGGACAGGGGTTCGCGAGCAGTACTTC. Protein sequence: CASLDYAGTGVREQYF.

In this sample, this clone turned up a few times. The chain employs TRBV7-3 and TRBJ2-5; D might be TRBD1 (6 bases). Deletions cut 5 bases from V and 4 bases from J, with 20 bases between. CDR3 length: 16 residues. Germline CDR1 SGHTA, CDR2 FQGTGA. Here the CDR3 reads CASSPEAGADLETQYF. The CDR3 nucleotides are TGTGCCAGCAGCCCGGAGGCAGGGGCGGATTTAGAGACCCAGTACTTC.

The rearrangement uses TRBV4-2 and TRBJ2-1, with 10 bases matching TRBD2. This CDR3 is 17 amino acids long. In germline, CDR1 is LGHNA, CDR2 YNFKEQ. The ends lost 1 base at V and 2 bases at J; junction bases unmatched: 5. This chain's CDR3 is CASSQGTSGGTYNEQFF. The CDR3 coding sequence is TGTGCCAGCAGCCAAGGGACTAGCGGCGGAACCTACAATGAGCAGTTCTTC.

This sequence joins TRBV28 and TRBJ1-2; TRBD1 might be the D (6 bases). Germline CDR1 MDHEN, CDR2 SYDVKM. CDR3 length: 15 residues. V gave up 3 bases and J gave up 4 bases, with 15 bases separating them. CDR3 DNA sequence: TGTGCCAGCAGTTTGGGGGGGGCACTCACCTATGGCTACACCTTC. Translating it yields CASSLGGALTYGYTF.

V gene TRBV5-1 combines with J gene TRBJ2-5, with D perhaps TRBD1 (6 bases). Germline CDR1 SGHRS, CDR2 YFSETQ. The CDR3 totals 14 residues. Between the trimmed V and J ends, which lost 1 base and 5 bases, there was a span of 12 bases. CDR3 sequence reads: CASSLTGSFETQYF. The DNA for the CDR3 is TGCGCCAGCAGCTTGACAGGGTCGTTCGAGACCCAGTACTTC.

The gene calls are TRBV9 and TRBJ1-1, with 7 bases aligning to TRBD1. V was pared by 3 bases and J by 5 bases, with 10 bases of the junction left unmatched. Per the germline V gene, CDR1 is SGDLS and CDR2 is YYNGEE. This CDR3 region has 15 residues. The CDR3 nucleotides are TGTGCCAGCAGCGCATTTGACAGGGTTGAAACTGAAGCTTTCTTT. This translates into CASSAFDRVETEAFF.

The chain employs TRBV5-1 and TRBJ1-1; 9 positions match TRBD1. The CDR3 is 16 amino acids. Looked up from germline, CDR1 is SGHRS and CDR2 is YFSETQ. Trimming removed 4 bases from V and 4 bases from J; junction bases left unmatched: 11. The CDR3, as DNA: TGCGCCAGCAGCCCAAATGCCGGGACAGGGTTCACTGAAGCTTTCTTT. Amino acids: CASSPNAGTGFTEAFF.

The rearrangement joins TRBV7-9 to TRBJ2-7; the D gene is possibly TRBD2 (6 bases). The germline V and J ends were trimmed by 1 base and 3 bases, with 7 bases remaining between them. CDR1 and CDR2 from the germline V gene are SEHNR and FQNEAQ (reference sequence). The CDR3 runs 13 residues. DNA for the CDR3: TGTGCCAGCAGCTTAGGGGACTTCTACGAGCAGTACTTC. Its translation is CASSLGDFYEQYF.

The chain carries TRBV2 and TRBJ2-3; D possibly corresponds to TRBD2 (5 bases). With 4 bases removed from V and 1 base from J, the gap between germline ends came to 9 bases. The CDR3 is 14 residues long. Germline V gene sequence: CDR1 SNHLY, CDR2 FYNNEI. Written as DNA, the CDR3 is TGTGCCAGCAGTGGGACTGTAGGCACAGATACGCAGTATTTT. Its translation is CASSGTVGTDTQYF.

CDR3 sequence (DNA): TGTGCCAGCAGCTTTAAGGGGACTCTGGGGGTGTTGGAGACCCAGTACTTC. Translated: CASSFKGTLGVLETQYF. The J gene is TRBJ2-5, the V gene TRBV7-9; tentatively, D is TRBD2 (6 bases). CDR3 length: 17 residues. Germline V gene lookup returns CDR1 SEHNR and CDR2 FQNEAQ (reference sequence). V lost 3 bases to trimming and J lost 5 bases, with 22 bases between them.

This clone was seen a handful of times. This rearrangement joins TRBV4-2 to TRBJ2-6; the D gene is possibly TRBD2 (6 bases). This CDR3 comprises 15 residues. Trimming cost V 3 bases and J 3 bases, with 9 bases left between them. Germline V gives CDR1 LGHNA, CDR2 YNFKEQ. The CDR3 DNA is TGTGCCAGCAGCCATGGGGGGAGTGGGGCCAACGTCCTGACTTTC. It translates to CASSHGGSGANVLTF.

This chain links TRBV20-1 with TRBJ1-2; D remains unclear. This CDR3 comprises 11 residues. Germline V CDR1 and CDR2: DFQATT, SNEGSKA (reference sequence). V shed 0 bases and J shed 5 bases, with 4 bases lying between them. Here the CDR3 reads CSARDQYGYTF. DNA for the CDR3: TGCAGTGCTAGAGACCAATATGGCTACACCTTC.